The clone carrying this T cell receptor (beta chain) came up a few times. Its antigen is not identified. This sample stems from a study of CD8+ T cells in alopecia areata. On the study more broadly: Treated individuals took tofacitinib by mouth, 5 to 10 mg twice daily.

Study-level findings and limits: Resident alphabeta T-cell populations of normal skin are likewise subject to sequencing in scalp samples.

The CDR3 loop spans 19 amino acids. CDR1 is SGHTA and CDR2 is FQGTGA in the germline V gene. Losses at the gene ends were 5 bases for V and 4 bases for J; bases not matched to a gene: 17. Investigators isolated RNA and reverse transcribed it into cDNA to act as the sequencing template. Method: immunoSEQ multiplex PCR; TCRdb's copy keeps in-frame clones and lacks some. The sample lists about 130,000 clones; roughly 54% were seen once. The chain couples TRBV7-3 to TRBJ2-2; 9 bases map to TRBD1. The sequencing here drew on CD4+ T cells sorted from blood, taken at week 0. This TCR was recovered from a human donor with alopecia areata. The CDR3 here is CASSLRTPGQGEVTGELFF. As DNA, the CDR3 is TGTGCCAGCAGCCTCAGGACGCCGGGACAGGGCGAAGTCACCGGGGAGCTGTTTTTT.